The 10 T cell receptor beta chains given below trace back to one sample, sequenced in a study of blood T cell repertoires in COVID-19. Sequencing was performed with immunoSEQ multiplex PCR; in TCRdb, only in-frame clones are kept and a portion is missing. This sample has under 250,000 clones, with around 80% found just once. Sequencing was performed on peripheral blood. The source is a man aged 35-49 years with active or convalescent COVID-19.

This clone was detected once. Other DNA sequences within the sample encode an identical CDR3. The chain combines TRBV20-1 with TRBJ2-7; D may be TRBD2 (6 bases). The V and J ends lost 3 bases and 3 bases respectively, with 6 bases between them. The length of the CDR3 is 11 residues. Looked up from germline, CDR1 is DFQATT and CDR2 is SNEGSKA (reference sequence). In DNA form, the CDR3 reads TGCAGTGCTAGGGGGGGCTACGAGCAGTACTTC. Its translation: CSARGGYEQYF.

This clone showed up just a few times. This chain connects TRBV5-5 to TRBJ2-1; 8 nucleotides match TRBD2. This CDR3 spans 16 amino acids. The germline V gene has CDR1 SGHKS and CDR2 YYEKEE (reference sequence). Losses at the gene ends were 0 bases for V and 3 bases for J; bases not matched to a gene: 5. The CDR3 nucleotides read TGTGCCAGCAGCTTGGAGCCTAGCGGGTACTACAATGAGCAGTTCTTC. Residues: CASSLEPSGYYNEQFF. The whole variable domain, filled in from reference TRBV5-5 and TRBJ2-1, reads DAGVTQSPTHLIKTRGQQVTLRCSPISGHKSVSWYQQVLGQGPQFIFQYYEKEERGRGNFPDRFSARQFPNYSSELNVNALLLGDSALYLCASSLEPSGYYNEQFFGPGTRLTVL.

The chain couples TRBV2 to TRBJ2-4; possibly TRBD1 for D (5 bases). Germline V gene data show CDR1 as SNHLY and CDR2 as FYNNEI. The CDR3 loop spans 13 amino acids. V was shortened by 5 bases and J by 2 bases, with 7 bases between the two germline ends. This chain's CDR3 is CASSQGSKNIQYF. Written as DNA, the CDR3 is TGTGCCAGCAGTCAGGGTTCCAAAAACATTCAGTACTTC.

The chain couples TRBV30 to TRBJ2-2, with TRBD1 matching 9 bases. CDR1 is GTSNPN and CDR2 is SVGIG in the germline V gene (reference sequence). There are 15 residues in the CDR3. The ends lost 4 bases at V and 7 bases at J; junction bases unmatched: 10. The CDR3 nucleotides are TGTGCCTGGACCGCCTCCGGGACAGGGATCGGGGAGCTGTTTTTT. Translating it yields CAWTASGTGIGELFF.

The chain joins TRBV5-1 to TRBJ2-3; 8 positions agree with TRBD2. Germline trimming cut 6 bases from V and 5 bases from J; bases unmatched to any gene: 14. The CDR3 spans 16 residues. Germline V gene lookup returns CDR1 SGHRS and CDR2 YFSETQ. In DNA, the CDR3 is TGCGCCAGCACCCCGGGAGGGTCCGGGCAGGGAGATACGCAGTATTTT. Translating gives CASTPGGSGQGDTQYF.

In its sample, this clone was seen once. The chain employs TRBV7-2 and TRBJ1-2; D is perhaps TRBD1 (6 bases). CDR1 is SGHTA and CDR2 is FQGNSA in the germline V gene. The CDR3 runs 13 residues. Trimming pared 1 base from V and 5 bases from J, leaving 8 bases between. CDR3 in DNA: TGTGCCAGCAGCTTAGGCAGGGGATATGGCTACACCTTC. This codes for CASSLGRGYGYTF.

The rearrangement uses TRBV3-1 (or the pseudogene TRBV3-2) and TRBJ2-7, with 8 positions matching TRBD1. The junction had 21 bases not matched to a gene; V was cut back by 6 bases and J by 5 bases. The CDR3 has 18 amino acids. The germline gives CDR1 LGHDT, CDR2 YNNKEL (reference sequence). As DNA, the CDR3 is TGTGCCAGCAGTGGGGGATGGGGAGCCGGACAGGGAGGAGACGAGCAGTACTTC. Amino acids: CASSGGWGAGQGGDEQYF.

The chain employs TRBV5-1 and TRBJ1-2, with 7 positions matching TRBD1. Germline V gives CDR1 SGHRS, CDR2 YFSETQ. Unmatched junction bases numbered 11, after V lost 5 bases and J lost 4 bases. This CDR3 has 15 amino acids. The DNA for the CDR3 is TGCGCCAGCAGTGTTGACAGGGCCTCATCCTATGGCTACACCTTC. Its protein product is CASSVDRASSYGYTF.

This clone has more than one count but fewer than ten. The chain is built from TRBV5-1 and TRBJ1-5; the match to TRBD1 covers 7 bases. The CDR3 contains 13 residues. The V gene's germline CDR1 is SGHRS and CDR2 YFSETQ. With V trimmed by 0 bases and J by 8 bases, 2 bases remained unmatched. Written as DNA, the CDR3 is TGCGCCAGCAGCTTGGGACAGGGCGAGCCCCAGCATTTT. Protein sequence: CASSLGQGEPQHF.

The rearrangement joins TRBV30 to TRBJ1-6; D remains ambiguous. The ends were cut back, 0 bases at V and 4 bases at J, with 7 bases in the middle. The CDR3 is made up of 14 amino acids. Per germline, CDR1 GTSNPN and CDR2 SVGIG (reference sequence). CDR3 region: CAWSVTAYNSPLHF. CDR3 DNA: TGTGCCTGGAGTGTAACCGCGTATAATTCACCCCTCCACTTT.